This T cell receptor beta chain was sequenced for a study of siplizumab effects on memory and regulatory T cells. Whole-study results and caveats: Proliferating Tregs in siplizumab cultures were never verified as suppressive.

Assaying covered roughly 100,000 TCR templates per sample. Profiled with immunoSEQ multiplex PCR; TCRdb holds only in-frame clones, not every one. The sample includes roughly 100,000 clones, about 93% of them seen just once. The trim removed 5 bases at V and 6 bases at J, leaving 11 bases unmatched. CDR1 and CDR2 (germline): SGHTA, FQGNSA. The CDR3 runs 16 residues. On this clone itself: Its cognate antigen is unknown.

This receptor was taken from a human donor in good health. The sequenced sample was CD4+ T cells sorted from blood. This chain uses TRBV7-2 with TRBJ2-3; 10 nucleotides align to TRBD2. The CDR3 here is CASSTRTSGLGDTQYF. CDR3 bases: TGTGCCAGCAGCACCCGGACTAGCGGACTTGGGGATACGCAGTATTTT. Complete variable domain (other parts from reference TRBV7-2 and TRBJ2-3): GAGVSQSPSNKVTEKGKDVELRCDPISGHTALYWYRQSLGQGLEFLIYFQGNSAPDKSGLPSDRFSAERTGGSVSTLTIQRTQQEDSAVYLCASSTRTSGLGDTQYFGPGTRLTVL.